The clone carrying this T cell receptor beta chain has a count of ten or more. Antigen unknown. The data were taken from a study of T-cell memory formation after mild COVID-19. Broader study findings: From day 15 to 85, contracting clones were balanced between CD4 and CD8, whereas later expanders leaned toward CD4+. For contracting clones, CD4+ ones sat mainly in CM and EM, CD8+ in EMRA.

TCRdb called the 5' RACE reads again in MiXCR, with one record for every CDR3 protein. The table records around 250,000 distinct CDR3 sequences, just over 15% of them present only once. Material: PBMCs or a T cell subset sorted from them (not recorded which). The sequence was collected from an adult woman who had mild COVID-19 (a few samples of this study predate the infection). Cell type and time point are not known.

The CDR3 coding sequence is TGCGCCAGCAGCGAGGGGGCGTCCACTGAAGCTTTCTTT. This codes for CASSEGASTEAFF. The chain uses TRBV5-1 and TRBJ1-1; 7 nucleotides align to TRBD1. The trim removed 4 bases at V and 4 bases at J, leaving 4 bases unmatched. CDR1 is SGHRS and CDR2 is YFSETQ in the germline V gene. This CDR3 spans 13 amino acids.